This T cell receptor (beta chain) was documented in a study of T cell repertoires in cytomegalovirus infection. Study information: Public TCR beta signatures provided an indication of both CMV infection and a matching HLA type. Whole-study findings and limits: HLA-C-restricted CMV-specific TCR beta clonotypes prevailed in the ex vivo response.

The CDR3 has 13 amino acids. The germline gives CDR1 LGHNA, CDR2 YNFKEQ. V gave up 0 bases and J gave up 5 bases, with 7 bases separating them. TCRdb re-called the reads through MiXCR, storing one row per CDR3 protein. Among about 530,000 distinct CDR3 sequences, around 27% were seen once, and the ten largest hold about 13%. This clonotype was detected many times. Its cognate antigen is unknown. The chain joins TRBV4-2 to TRBJ2-5; D unresolved. Source material: PBMCs. The receptor comes from a human donor in good health (CMV status not recorded). Some clones in this sample may be carry-over from other donors' samples. CDR3: CASSQDGRETQYF. The CDR3 bases are TGTGCCAGCAGCCAAGATGGGCGGGAGACCCAGTACTTC.